Sequencing of this T cell receptor beta chain was carried out in a study of early T cells in non-severe SARS-CoV-2 infection. Study as a whole: It was bulk RNA from unsorted whole blood that was sequenced, and the chains were unpaired.

Via MiXCR, TCRdb re-called the 5' RACE reads, giving one row per CDR3 protein. The sample holds 75,000 to 100,000 distinct CDR3 sequences, roughly 15% seen once. The V segment lost 6 bases and the J segment 2 bases; nucleotides outside the gene matches: 6. CDR1 is MNHNS, CDR2 SASEGT, per germline. The CDR3 consists of 15 residues. The rearrangement joins TRBV6-1 to TRBJ1-5; 8 positions agree with TRBD1. The sample was whole blood. The clonotype was recovered from an adult who was a healthcare worker with PCR-confirmed SARS-CoV-2 infection or an uninfected control (not recorded which). CDR3: CASRLQGDGNQPQHF. The CDR3 DNA reads as TGTGCCAGCAGGCTACAGGGGGATGGCAATCAGCCCCAGCATTTT.